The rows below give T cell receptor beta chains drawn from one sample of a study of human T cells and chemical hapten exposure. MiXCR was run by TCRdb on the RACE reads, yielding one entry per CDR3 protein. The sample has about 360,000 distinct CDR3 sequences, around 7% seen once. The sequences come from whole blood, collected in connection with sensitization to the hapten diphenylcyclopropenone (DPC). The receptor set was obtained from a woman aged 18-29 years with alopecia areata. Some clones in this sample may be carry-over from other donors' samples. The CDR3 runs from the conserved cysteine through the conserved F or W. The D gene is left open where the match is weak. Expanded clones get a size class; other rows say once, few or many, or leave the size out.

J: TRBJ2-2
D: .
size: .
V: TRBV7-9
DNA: TGTGCCAGCAGCTTAGACTTCAACACCGGGGAGCTGTTTTTT
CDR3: CASSLDFNTGELFF

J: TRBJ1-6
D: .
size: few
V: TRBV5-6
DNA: TGTGCCAGCAGCTTGGAAACAGCTAATAATTCACCCCTCCACTTT
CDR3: CASSLETANNSPLHF

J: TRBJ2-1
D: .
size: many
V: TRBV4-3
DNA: TGCGCCAGCAGCCAAGATCACGATCGGGGTATAGAGCAGTTCTTC
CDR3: CASSQDHDRGIEQFF

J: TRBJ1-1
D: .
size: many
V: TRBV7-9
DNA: TGTGCCAGCAGCCCTTTGGGGGCCTCTACAGGGACTGAAGCTTTCTTT
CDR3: CASSPLGASTGTEAFF

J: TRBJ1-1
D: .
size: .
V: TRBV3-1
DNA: TGTGCCAGCACCCCGAGCACAGGGACTGAAGCTTTCTTT
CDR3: CASTPSTGTEAFF

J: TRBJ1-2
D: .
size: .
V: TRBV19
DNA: TGTGCCAGTAGTATCCCAGGGACCGGCTACACCTTC
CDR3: CASSIPGTGYTF

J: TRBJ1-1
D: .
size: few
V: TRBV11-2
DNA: TGTGCCAGCAGCTTAGTAGTCATGAACACTGAAGCTTTCTTT
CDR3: CASSLVVMNTEAFF

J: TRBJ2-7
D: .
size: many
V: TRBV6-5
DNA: TGTGCCAGCAGTTGGTCCCGGGCCGCCTACGAGCAGTACTTC
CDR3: CASSWSRAAYEQYF

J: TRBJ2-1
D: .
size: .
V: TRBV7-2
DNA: TGTGCCAGCAGCTTAGTTTACTGGGACTTTTACAATGAGCAGTTCTTC
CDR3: CASSLVYWDFYNEQFF

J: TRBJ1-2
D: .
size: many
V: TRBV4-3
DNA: TGCGCCAGCAGCCAAGATATTACTGCCGCCTATGGCTACACCTTC
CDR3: CASSQDITAAYGYTF

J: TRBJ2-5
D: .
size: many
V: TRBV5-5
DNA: TGTGCCAGCAGCCTGGGACTGTTGGGAGAGACCCAGTACTTC
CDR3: CASSLGLLGETQYF

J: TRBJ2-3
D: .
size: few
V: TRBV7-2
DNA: TGTGCCAGCAGCTTAGCGTCGGGTAGCGGTGTAGATACGCAGTATTTT
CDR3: CASSLASGSGVDTQYF

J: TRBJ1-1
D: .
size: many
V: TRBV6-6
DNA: TGTGCCAGCAGTTACTACGCAGCAGGAGCTGAAGCTTTCTTT
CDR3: CASSYYAAGAEAFF

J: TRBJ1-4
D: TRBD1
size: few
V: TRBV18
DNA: TGTGCCAGCTCACCAAGGACAGGTACAGATGAAAAACTGTTTTTT
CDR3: CASSPRTGTDEKLFF

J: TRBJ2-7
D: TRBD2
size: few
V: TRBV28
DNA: TGTGCCAGCAGTTCCCTACTAGCGGGGGGCTCCTACGAGCAGTACTTC
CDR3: CASSSLLAGGSYEQYF

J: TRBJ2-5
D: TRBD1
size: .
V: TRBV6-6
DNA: TGTGCCAGCAGTCCACCGGACAGGCAAGAGACCCAGTACTTC
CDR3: CASSPPDRQETQYF

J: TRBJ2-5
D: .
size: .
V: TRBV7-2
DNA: TGTGCCAGCAGTTTTAGGGGAAGCGAGACCCAGTACTTC
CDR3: CASSFRGSETQYF

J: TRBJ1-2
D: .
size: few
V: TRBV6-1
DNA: TGTGCCAGCAGTGAAACGTCAGGGGAGGGCTATGGCTACACCTTC
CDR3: CASSETSGEGYGYTF

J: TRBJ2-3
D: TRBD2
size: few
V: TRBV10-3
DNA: TGTGCCATCAGTGAGGGGATAGCGGGGGACACAGATACGCAGTATTTT
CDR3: CAISEGIAGDTDTQYF

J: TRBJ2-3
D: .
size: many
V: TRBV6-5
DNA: TGTGCCAGCATGGGGGGCCAAGGCACAGATACGCAGTATTTT
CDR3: CASMGGQGTDTQYF

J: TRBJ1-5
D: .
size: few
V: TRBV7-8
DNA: TGTGCCAGCAGCTTTCGGCCGTCTAGCAATCAGCCCCAGCATTTT
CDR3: CASSFRPSSNQPQHF

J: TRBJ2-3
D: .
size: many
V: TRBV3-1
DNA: TGTGCCAGCAACGGGCCCACAGATACGCAGTATTTT
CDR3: CASNGPTDTQYF

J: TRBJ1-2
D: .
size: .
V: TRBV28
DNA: TGTGCCAGCAGTCCCCCCGGGACGAACTATGGCTACACCTTC
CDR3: CASSPPGTNYGYTF

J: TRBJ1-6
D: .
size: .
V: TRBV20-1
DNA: TGCAGTGCCGACAGCTCCTATAATTCACCCCTCCACTTT
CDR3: CSADSSYNSPLHF

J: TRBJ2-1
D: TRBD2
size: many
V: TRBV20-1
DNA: TGCAGTGCTATAGCTAGCGGGGGGATTGAGCAGTTCTTC
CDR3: CSAIASGGIEQFF

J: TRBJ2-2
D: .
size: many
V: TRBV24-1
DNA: TGTGCCACCAGTGAACAAGACGTCTTAGGGGCCGGGGAGCTGTTTTTT
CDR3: CATSEQDVLGAGELFF

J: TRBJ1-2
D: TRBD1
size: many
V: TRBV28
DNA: TGTGCCAGCAGTTCCTGGGGACAGCGACTTGGCTACACCTTC
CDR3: CASSSWGQRLGYTF

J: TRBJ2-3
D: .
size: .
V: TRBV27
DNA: TGTGCCAGCAGTTTAATCGGGGCCGGTGGTACAGATACGCAGTATTTT
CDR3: CASSLIGAGGTDTQYF

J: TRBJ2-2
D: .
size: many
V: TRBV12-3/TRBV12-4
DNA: TGTGCCAGCAGTTCACGGATTACCGGGGAGCTGTTTTTT
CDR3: CASSSRITGELFF

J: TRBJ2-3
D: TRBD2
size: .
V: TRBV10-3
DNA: TGTGCCATCAGGAGTAGCGGGGGGCAGTCAGATACGCAGTATTTT
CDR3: CAIRSSGGQSDTQYF

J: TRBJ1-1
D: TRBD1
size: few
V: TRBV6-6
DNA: TGTGCCAGCAGTTACCCCGGACAGGGGATCACTGAAGCTTTCTTT
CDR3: CASSYPGQGITEAFF

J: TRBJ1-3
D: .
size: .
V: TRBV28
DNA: TGTGCCAGCACCAACAGGTTGACTGGAAACACCATATATTTT
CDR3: CASTNRLTGNTIYF

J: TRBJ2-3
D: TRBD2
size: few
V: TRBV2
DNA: TGTGCCAGGGAGGCGGGGGTGAGCACAGATACGCAGTATTTT
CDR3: CAREAGVSTDTQYF

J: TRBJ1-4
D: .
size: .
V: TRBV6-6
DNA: TGTGCCAGCAGTTACCAGGACCGAAATGAAAAACTGTTTTTT
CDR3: CASSYQDRNEKLFF